These T cell receptor beta chains were read from a single sample in a study of a mutant IDH1 vaccine in newly diagnosed glioma. Measured with immunoSEQ multiplex PCR; TCRdb has only the in-frame clones, and not every one. Of about 51,000 clones in the sample, about three quarters were seen once. Which antigens these TCRs recognize remains unknown. The material sequenced was PBMCs, taken from a glioma patient whose treatment included an IDH1 peptide vaccine. The origin of the receptors is a woman aged 35 to 49 with glioma. Both conserved end residues are part of each CDR3. Each record gives: CDR3 length, V gene, J gene, CDR3 protein.

len: 15; v_gene: TRBV9; j_gene: TRBJ2-1; CDR3aa: CASSVVAGGFDEQFF
len: 15; v_gene: TRBV5-1; j_gene: TRBJ1-5; CDR3aa: CASSLSGTFNQPQHF
len: 13; v_gene: TRBV7-2; j_gene: TRBJ1-2; CDR3aa: CASRSQVNYGYTF
len: 14; v_gene: TRBV15; j_gene: TRBJ1-2; CDR3aa: CATSSLGFNYGYTF
len: 13; v_gene: TRBV7-2; j_gene: TRBJ2-2; CDR3aa: CASSLVRHGELFF
len: 15; v_gene: TRBV11-3; j_gene: TRBJ2-2; CDR3aa: CASSSTGTETGELFF
len: 15; v_gene: TRBV10-3; j_gene: TRBJ2-2; CDR3aa: CAISSRQGRAGELFF
len: 16; v_gene: TRBV7-9; j_gene: TRBJ2-3; CDR3aa: CASSSGGRGLADTQYF
len: 14; v_gene: TRBV6-5; j_gene: TRBJ1-2; CDR3aa: CANHLPGPGGGYTF
len: 16; v_gene: TRBV5-1; j_gene: TRBJ1-1; CDR3aa: CASSLVGRGRGTEAFF
len: 16; v_gene: TRBV15; j_gene: TRBJ1-2; CDR3aa: CATSRDRAGLLYGYTF
len: 12; v_gene: TRBV7-9; j_gene: TRBJ2-7; CDR3aa: CASSSGSAEQYF
len: 17; v_gene: TRBV11-2; j_gene: TRBJ1-1; CDR3aa: CASSPGTFDRMNTEAFF
len: 16; v_gene: TRBV2; j_gene: TRBJ1-1; CDR3aa: CASTLQPGGGGTEAFF
len: 17; v_gene: TRBV18; j_gene: TRBJ2-1; CDR3aa: CASSPEGTVLTYNEQFF
len: 15; v_gene: TRBV5-1; j_gene: TRBJ2-1; CDR3aa: CASSWSSGGEREQFF
len: 14; v_gene: TRBV27; j_gene: TRBJ2-7; CDR3aa: CASSLGDGPYEQYF
len: 15; v_gene: TRBV6-5; j_gene: TRBJ1-6; CDR3aa: CASSYRQVGSSPLHF
len: 14; v_gene: TRBV6-4; j_gene: TRBJ1-6; CDR3aa: CASSPWTGSSPLHF
len: 14; v_gene: TRBV19; j_gene: TRBJ2-1; CDR3aa: CASTTLDRADEQFF
len: 14; v_gene: TRBV5-1; j_gene: TRBJ2-7; CDR3aa: CASSLGQTGYEQYF
len: 11; v_gene: TRBV30; j_gene: TRBJ1-2; CDR3aa: CAWSVLGGYTF
len: 14; v_gene: TRBV6-1; j_gene: TRBJ2-7; CDR3aa: CASSGQGIGYEQYF
len: 15; v_gene: TRBV4-2; j_gene: TRBJ1-1; CDR3aa: CASSQDGTLNTEAFF
len: 12; v_gene: TRBV6-5; j_gene: TRBJ2-7; CDR3aa: CASSPHSYEQYF
len: 15; v_gene: TRBV6-5; j_gene: TRBJ1-5; CDR3aa: CASSGVVGPGQPQHF
len: 14; v_gene: TRBV29-1; j_gene: TRBJ1-4; CDR3aa: CSALSTGLGEKLFF
len: 16; v_gene: TRBV19; j_gene: TRBJ1-5; CDR3aa: CASSTRTGLENQPQHF
len: 13; v_gene: TRBV5-1; j_gene: TRBJ1-2; CDR3aa: CASSPPGTEGYTF
len: 15; v_gene: TRBV9; j_gene: TRBJ1-4; CDR3aa: CASSVSGTTDEKLFF
len: 15; v_gene: TRBV7-9; j_gene: TRBJ1-2; CDR3aa: CASSSGQGVIDGYTF
len: 14; v_gene: TRBV6-5; j_gene: TRBJ2-2; CDR3aa: CASSLLNSAGELFF
len: 14; v_gene: TRBV30; j_gene: TRBJ1-3; CDR3aa: CAWSVGDRRNTIYF
len: 14; v_gene: TRBV21-1; j_gene: TRBJ1-2; CDR3aa: CASLGEEGFEGYTF
len: 15; v_gene: TRBV5-6; j_gene: TRBJ2-3; CDR3aa: CASSLLAGGTDTQYF
len: 15; v_gene: TRBV2; j_gene: TRBJ2-7; CDR3aa: CASTSPGQGTYEQYF
len: 14; v_gene: TRBV18; j_gene: TRBJ1-5; CDR3aa: CASSPSGRNQPQHF
len: 16; v_gene: TRBV4-2; j_gene: TRBJ2-7; CDR3aa: CASSQAVGGGLYEQYF
len: 16; v_gene: TRBV19; j_gene: TRBJ1-2; CDR3aa: CASSILGADRIYGYTF
len: 13; v_gene: TRBV7-3; j_gene: TRBJ2-7; CDR3aa: CASGSGPSYEQYF
len: 14; v_gene: TRBV7-2; j_gene: TRBJ1-4; CDR3aa: CASSLGQGNGKLFF
len: 15; v_gene: TRBV4-2; j_gene: TRBJ2-7; CDR3aa: CASSQVGDRELEQYF
len: 14; v_gene: TRBV11-2; j_gene: TRBJ2-7; CDR3aa: CASSLRLSSYEQYF
len: 11; v_gene: TRBV6-6; j_gene: TRBJ2-7; CDR3aa: CASQGFHEQYF
len: 17; v_gene: TRBV4-1; j_gene: TRBJ1-4; CDR3aa: CASSQDGWRSGNEKLFF
len: 13; v_gene: TRBV2; j_gene: TRBJ2-7; CDR3aa: CASSVSPPGEQYF
len: 13; v_gene: TRBV10-3; j_gene: TRBJ1-2; CDR3aa: CAISESVVDGYTF
len: 13; v_gene: TRBV29-1; j_gene: TRBJ2-5; CDR3aa: CSVEWRPRETQYF
len: 16; v_gene: TRBV5-5; j_gene: TRBJ2-5; CDR3aa: CASSWAAGGYDETQYF
len: 15; v_gene: TRBV19; j_gene: TRBJ1-2; CDR3aa: CASTSLLGGNYGYTF
len: 14; v_gene: TRBV5-1; j_gene: TRBJ1-2; CDR3aa: CASSLGQGGYGYTF
len: 14; v_gene: TRBV27; j_gene: TRBJ1-3; CDR3aa: CASRMTGSGNTIYF
len: 14; v_gene: TRBV5-1; j_gene: TRBJ2-6; CDR3aa: CASSPQAGANVLTF
len: 13; v_gene: TRBV5-1; j_gene: TRBJ1-1; CDR3aa: CASSSAGNTEAFF
len: 16; v_gene: TRBV7-2; j_gene: TRBJ1-5; CDR3aa: CASSPAGTSPGEPQHF
len: 13; v_gene: TRBV6-5; j_gene: TRBJ1-1; CDR3aa: CASSAPTGGVAFF
len: 14; v_gene: TRBV7-9; j_gene: TRBJ2-3; CDR3aa: CASSPGWSTDTQYF
len: 17; v_gene: TRBV25-1; j_gene: TRBJ1-5; CDR3aa: CASSEFEKGQGRQPQHF
len: 16; v_gene: TRBV9; j_gene: TRBJ1-5; CDR3aa: CASSVGTGVGNQPQHF
len: 13; v_gene: TRBV19; j_gene: TRBJ1-1; CDR3aa: CASSSLGGSEAFF